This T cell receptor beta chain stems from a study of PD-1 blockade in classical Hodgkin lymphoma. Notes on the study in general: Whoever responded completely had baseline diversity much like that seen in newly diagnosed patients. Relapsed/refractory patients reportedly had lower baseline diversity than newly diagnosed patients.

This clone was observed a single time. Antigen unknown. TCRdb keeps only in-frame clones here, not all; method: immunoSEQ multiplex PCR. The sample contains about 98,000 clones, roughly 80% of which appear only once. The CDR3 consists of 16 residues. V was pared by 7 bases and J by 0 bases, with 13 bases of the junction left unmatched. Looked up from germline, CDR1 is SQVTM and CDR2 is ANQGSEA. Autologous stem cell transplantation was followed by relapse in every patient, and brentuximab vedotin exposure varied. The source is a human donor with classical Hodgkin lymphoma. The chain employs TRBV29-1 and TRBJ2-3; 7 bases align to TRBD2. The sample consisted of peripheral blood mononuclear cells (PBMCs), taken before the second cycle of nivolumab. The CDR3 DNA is TGCAGCGGTGGCGGGAGCAGCCAAACTAGCACAGATACGCAGTATTTT. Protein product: CSGGGSSQTSTDTQYF.